This TCR beta chain was sequenced for a study of early T cells in non-severe SARS-CoV-2 infection. Study context: Unsorted whole blood bulk RNA was sequenced, with unpaired chains.

In its sample, this clonotype was seen a few times. The TCR library protocol attached unique molecular identifiers to the individual cDNA molecules. TCRdb re-derived calls from the 5' RACE reads in MiXCR, one entry per CDR3 protein. Of 60,000 or so distinct CDR3 sequences in the sample, roughly 12% were seen once. The CDR3 consists of 15 residues. V gave up 5 bases and J gave up 6 bases; unmatched junction bases: 4. The germline CDR1 and CDR2 sequences are SEHNR and FQNEAQ (reference sequence). This chain links TRBV7-9 with TRBJ2-1, with 13 positions matching TRBD2. The receptor's source is an adult who was a healthcare worker with PCR-confirmed SARS-CoV-2 infection or an uninfected control (not recorded which). The specimen sequenced was whole blood. The CDR3 nucleotides are TGTGCCAGCAGCGCTCGACTAGCGGGAGGCAATGAGCAGTTCTTC. It encodes CASSARLAGGNEQFF.